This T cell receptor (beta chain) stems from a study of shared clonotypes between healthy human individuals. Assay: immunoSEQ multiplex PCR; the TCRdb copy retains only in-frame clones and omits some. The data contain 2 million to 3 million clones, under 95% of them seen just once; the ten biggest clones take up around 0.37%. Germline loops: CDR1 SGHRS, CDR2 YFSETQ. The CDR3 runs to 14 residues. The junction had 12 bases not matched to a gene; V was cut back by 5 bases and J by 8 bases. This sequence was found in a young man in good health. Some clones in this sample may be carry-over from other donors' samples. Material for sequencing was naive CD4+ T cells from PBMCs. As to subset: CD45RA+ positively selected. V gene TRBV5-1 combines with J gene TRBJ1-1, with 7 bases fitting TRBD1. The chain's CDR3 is CASSSDRASVEAFF. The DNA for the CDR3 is TGCGCCAGCAGTTCAGACAGGGCTTCCGTAGAAGCTTTCTTT. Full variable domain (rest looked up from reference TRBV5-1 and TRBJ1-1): KAGVTQTPRYLIKTRGQQVTLSCSPISGHRSVSWYQQTPGQGLQFLFEYFSETQRNKGNFPGRFSGRQFSNSRSEMNVSTLELGDSALYLCASSSDRASVEAFFGQGTRLTVV.